The 21 T cell receptor beta chains listed next were all sequenced from one sample in a study of OX40 agonist ivuxolimab in advanced cancers. Profiled with immunoSEQ multiplex PCR; TCRdb holds only in-frame clones, not every one. In the table there are tens of thousands of clones, approximately 86% of which are singletons. The material was CD4+ or CD8+ T cells sorted from blood, obtained in a trial of the OX40 agonist ivuxolimab. The receptors were sampled from an adult with an advanced solid tumor such as melanoma, head and neck, liver or kidney cancer.

This clone was detected only a few times. The V and J genes are TRBV29-1 and TRBJ1-2; 9 positions match TRBD1. The CDR3 spans 17 residues. V was pared by 6 bases and J by 3 bases, with 17 bases of the junction left unmatched. Germline CDR1 is SQVTM and CDR2 is ANQGSEA. Here the CDR3 DNA reads TGCAGCGTCTACCTTGGGCCCACAGGGGGCGCGGACTATGGCTACACCTTC. This sequence encodes CSVYLGPTGGADYGYTF.

The chain couples TRBV11-3 to TRBJ2-1, with a tentative D call TRBD2 (6 bases). CDR1 and CDR2 from the germline V gene are SGHNT and YENEEA. Trimming shortened V by 2 bases and J by 5 bases, and 13 bases separated the two germline ends. The CDR3 loop spans 15 amino acids. The CDR3 bases are TGTGCCAGCAGCTTATATTCGGGGGAGAACAATGAGCAGTTCTTC. This translates into CASSLYSGENNEQFF.

The CDR3 sequence is CASSLVGQGNLYEQYF. CDR3 DNA: TGTGCCAGCAGTTTGGTCGGACAGGGGAACCTCTACGAGCAGTACTTC. The rearrangement links TRBV28 to TRBJ2-7; 9 bases align to TRBD1. This CDR3 comprises 16 residues. The germline V gene encodes CDR1 MDHEN and CDR2 SYDVKM. J gave up 3 bases and V 3 bases, and 9 bases lay outside the gene matches. Full variable domain (missing parts from reference TRBV28 and TRBJ2-7): DVKVTQSSRYLVKRTGEKVFLECVQDMDHENMFWYRQDPGLGLRLIYFSYDVKMKEKGDIPEGYSVSREKKERFSLILESASTNQTSMYLCASSLVGQGNLYEQYFGPGTRLTVT.

V usage is TRBV6-6 and J usage is TRBJ1-2, with D perhaps matching TRBD1 (5 bases). V was trimmed by 0 bases and J by 10 bases, leaving 12 bases between them. Germline-derived CDR1 and CDR2 are MNHNY and SVGAGI (reference sequence). The CDR3 contains 13 residues. DNA for the CDR3: TGTGCCAGCAGTTACTCGAAAGGGGACCACTACACCTTC. Translating gives CASSYSKGDHYTF.

The chain links TRBV15 to TRBJ1-4; 11 bases match TRBD1. The CDR3 totals 17 residues. Germline trimming cut 0 bases from V and 8 bases from J; bases unmatched to any gene: 8. Germline V gene data show CDR1 as LNHNV and CDR2 as YYDKDF (reference sequence). The CDR3 bases are TGTGCCACCAGCAGAGAGGGGATAGGGACAGGGGGAGAAAAACTGTTTTTT. It codes for CATSREGIGTGGEKLFF.

The J gene is TRBJ1-1, the V gene TRBV28; maybe TRBD1 (6 bases). Trimming removed 10 bases from V and 1 base from J, with 16 bases in between. This CDR3 spans 14 amino acids. Germline V gene sequence: CDR1 MDHEN, CDR2 SYDVKM. The chain's CDR3 is CATRGGGANTEAFF. CDR3 nucleotides: TGTGCCACTCGTGGGGGGGGCGCGAACACTGAAGCTTTCTTT.

This chain links TRBV2 with TRBJ2-1; weak D call: TRBD1 (6 bases). This CDR3 is 13 amino acids long. CDR1 and CDR2 (germline): SNHLY, FYNNEI. Deletions cut 10 bases from V and 5 bases from J, with 15 bases between. This chain's CDR3 is CAIRTDRHNEQFF. CDR3 nucleotides: TGTGCCATACGGACAGACCGACACAATGAGCAGTTCTTC.

This chain uses TRBV11-2 with TRBJ2-5; D is possibly TRBD1 (5 bases). This CDR3 comprises 13 residues. Per germline, CDR1 SGHAT and CDR2 FQNNGV. Trimming took 5 bases from V and 7 from J, leaving 14 bases between them. The CDR3 here is CASSIQDSGTQYF. CDR3 DNA: TGTGCCAGCAGCATACAGGATAGTGGGACCCAGTACTTC. The complete variable domain, with remaining parts taken from reference TRBV11-2 and TRBJ2-5, reads EAGVAQSPRYKIIEKRQSVAFWCNPISGHATLYWYQQILGQGPKLLIQFQNNGVVDDSQLPKDRFSAERLKGVDSTLKIQPAKLEDSAVYLCASSIQDSGTQYFGPGTRLLVL.

The chain carries TRBV11-2 and TRBJ1-3; D remains unclear. The germline CDR1 and CDR2 sequences are SGHAT and FQNNGV. Between the trimmed V and J ends, which lost 1 base and 2 bases, there was a span of 3 bases. The CDR3 runs 13 residues. Here the CDR3 DNA reads TGTGCCAGCAGCTTAGCGGCTGGAAACACCATATATTTT. This translates into CASSLAAGNTIYF. Full variable domain (remainder filled in from reference TRBV11-2 and TRBJ1-3): EAGVAQSPRYKIIEKRQSVAFWCNPISGHATLYWYQQILGQGPKLLIQFQNNGVVDDSQLPKDRFSAERLKGVDSTLKIQPAKLEDSAVYLCASSLAAGNTIYFGEGSWLTVV.

V usage is TRBV4-2 and J usage is TRBJ1-2, with D unclear. The CDR3 consists of 14 residues. Germline CDR1 LGHNA, CDR2 YNFKEQ. V was pared by 5 bases and J by 8 bases, with 18 bases between. The CDR3 DNA sequence: TGTGCCAGCAGCGAAGTGGGAGGCCTAGGAGGCTACACCTTC. Translated: CASSEVGGLGGYTF.

The chain recombines TRBV27 with TRBJ2-3; D gene uncertain. The ends were cut back, 1 base at V and 2 bases at J, with 4 bases in the middle. Looked up from germline, CDR1 is MNHEY and CDR2 is SMNVEV (reference sequence). CDR3 length: 13 amino acids. The CDR3 reads CASSLWITDTQYF. The DNA of the CDR3 is TGTGCCAGCAGTTTATGGATCACAGATACGCAGTATTTT.

This clone has a single count. The V and J genes are TRBV9 and TRBJ2-7, with a tentative D call TRBD1 (6 bases). Germline CDR1 and CDR2: SGDLS and YYNGEE. V was shortened by 1 base and J by 5 bases, with 13 bases between the two germline ends. This CDR3 contains 14 residues. Here the CDR3 reads CASSVSVGADEQYF. The CDR3 nucleotides read TGTGCCAGCAGCGTAAGCGTGGGGGCTGACGAGCAGTACTTC.

This chain connects TRBV9 to TRBJ2-1; 8 bases agree with TRBD1. This CDR3 is built from 16 residues. Trimming at V came to 4 bases and at J to 0 bases, leaving 6 bases not matched to a gene. From germline, CDR1 is SGDLS and CDR2 YYNGEE. The CDR3 sequence is CASSPRTGSSYNEQFF. The CDR3 DNA reads TGTGCCAGCAGCCCCCGGACAGGGAGCTCCTACAATGAGCAGTTCTTC.

The rearrangement joins TRBV11-1 to TRBJ2-1, with D perhaps matching TRBD2 (6 bases). V lost 1 base, J lost 0 bases, and 7 bases lay in between. The CDR3 spans 15 residues. Germline CDR1 reads SGHAT; CDR2 reads FQDESV (reference sequence). DNA of the CDR3: TGTGCCAGCAGCTTAGACGGGGGCTCCTACAATGAGCAGTTCTTC. Its protein is CASSLDGGSYNEQFF.

The chain carries TRBV10-3 and TRBJ2-4; TRBD1 agrees at 7 bases. After removal of 4 bases from V and 0 bases from J, the junction contained 12 bases not matched to a gene. The V gene's germline CDR1 is ENHRY and CDR2 SYGVKD. This CDR3 contains 18 residues. In DNA, the CDR3 is TGTGCCATCAGTGGGACAGACAGGGACACTCTAGCCAAAAACATTCAGTACTTC. This sequence encodes CAISGTDRDTLAKNIQYF.

V and J are TRBV27 and TRBJ2-7; D tentatively fits TRBD1 or TRBD2 (5 bases each). The germline CDR1 and CDR2 sequences are MNHEY and SMNVEV (reference sequence). The V end lost 7 bases, the J end lost 5 bases, and 18 bases lay between the germline ends. This CDR3 spans 14 amino acids. This CDR3 is CASTSGGGIHEQYF. Here the CDR3 DNA reads TGTGCCAGCACCTCTGGGGGTGGTATCCACGAGCAGTACTTC.

J is TRBJ2-7 and V is TRBV14; the D is unclear. This CDR3 contains 11 residues. V lost 3 bases and J 6 bases, leaving 6 bases between the germline ends. Germline V gives CDR1 SGHDN, CDR2 FVKESK. The chain's CDR3 is CASSQLGEQYF. The CDR3 nucleotides read TGTGCCAGCAGCCAGTTAGGCGAGCAGTACTTC.

V usage is TRBV27 and J usage is TRBJ2-1; D possibly matches TRBD1 or TRBD2 (5 bases each). Germline loops: CDR1 MNHEY, CDR2 SMNVEV (reference sequence). Deletions cut 6 bases from V and 4 bases from J, with 13 bases between. CDR3 length: 14 residues. The CDR3 loop reads CASRSRGEYNEQFF. The CDR3 DNA reads as TGTGCCAGCAGGAGTCGAGGGGAGTACAATGAGCAGTTCTTC.

V is TRBV19 and J is TRBJ1-2; 9 bases agree with TRBD1. The CDR3 spans 15 residues. Germline-derived CDR1 and CDR2 are LNHDA and SQIVND (reference sequence). V was clipped by 6 bases and J by 8 bases; unmatched bases: 13. The CDR3 DNA reads TGTGCCAGTAGAACTACCGGGACAGGGAAGAGGGGCTACACCTTC. The encoded protein is CASRTTGTGKRGYTF.

This chain connects TRBV7-2 to TRBJ2-7; D remains ambiguous. V was trimmed by 1 base and J by 3 bases, leaving 10 bases between them. The CDR3 has 14 residues. Germline CDR1 SGHTA, CDR2 FQGNSA. The CDR3 coding sequence is TGTGCCAGCAGCTTAGGAGGCGGCTACTACGAGCAGTACTTC. It specifies CASSLGGGYYEQYF.

The chain uses TRBV5-1 and TRBJ1-1, with unresolved D. V was cut by 2 bases and J by 0 bases, with 20 bases left in between. This CDR3 has 18 amino acids. Germline-derived CDR1 and CDR2 are SGHRS and YFSETQ. CDR3 DNA: TGCGCCAGCAGCTTTAACTGGGTTCCGAAACACATGAACACTGAAGCTTTCTTT. The encoded protein is CASSFNWVPKHMNTEAFF.